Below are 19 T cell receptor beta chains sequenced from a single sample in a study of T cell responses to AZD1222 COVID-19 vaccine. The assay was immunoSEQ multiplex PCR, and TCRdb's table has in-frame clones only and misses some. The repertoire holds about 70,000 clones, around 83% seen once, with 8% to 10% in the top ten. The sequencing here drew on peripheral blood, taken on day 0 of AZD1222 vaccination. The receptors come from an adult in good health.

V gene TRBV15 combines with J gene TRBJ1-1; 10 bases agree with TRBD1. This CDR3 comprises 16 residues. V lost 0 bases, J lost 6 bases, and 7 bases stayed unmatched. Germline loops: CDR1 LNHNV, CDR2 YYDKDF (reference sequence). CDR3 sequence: CATSRDWDRGKAEAFF. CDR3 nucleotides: TGTGCCACCAGCAGAGATTGGGACAGGGGTAAGGCTGAAGCTTTCTTT.

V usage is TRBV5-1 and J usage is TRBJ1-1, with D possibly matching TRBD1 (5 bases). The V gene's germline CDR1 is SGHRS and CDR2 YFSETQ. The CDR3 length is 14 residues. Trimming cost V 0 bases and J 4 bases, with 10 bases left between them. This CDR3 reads CASSLVTGGTEAFF. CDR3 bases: TGCGCCAGCAGCTTGGTAACGGGGGGCACTGAAGCTTTCTTT. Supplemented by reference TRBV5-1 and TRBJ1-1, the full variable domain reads KAGVTQTPRYLIKTRGQQVTLSCSPISGHRSVSWYQQTPGQGLQFLFEYFSETQRNKGNFPGRFSGRQFSNSRSEMNVSTLELGDSALYLCASSLVTGGTEAFFGQGTRLTVV.

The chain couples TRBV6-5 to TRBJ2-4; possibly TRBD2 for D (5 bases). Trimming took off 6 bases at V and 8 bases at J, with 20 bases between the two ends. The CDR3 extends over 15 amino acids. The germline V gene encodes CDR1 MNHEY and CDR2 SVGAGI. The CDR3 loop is CASSWRFYPEDIQYF. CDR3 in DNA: TGTGCCAGCAGCTGGAGGTTCTATCCGGAGGACATTCAGTACTTC.

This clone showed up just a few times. The CDR3 bases are TGTGCCAGCAGCGGACTAGCGGGGGGTAGCATGGATACGCAGTATTTT. The encoded protein is CASSGLAGGSMDTQYF. V is TRBV7-3 and J is TRBJ2-3, with 14 bases that match TRBD2. Trimming at V came to 5 bases and at J to 6 bases, leaving 7 bases not matched to a gene. The CDR3 consists of 16 residues. Germline V CDR1 and CDR2: SGHTA, FQGTGA.

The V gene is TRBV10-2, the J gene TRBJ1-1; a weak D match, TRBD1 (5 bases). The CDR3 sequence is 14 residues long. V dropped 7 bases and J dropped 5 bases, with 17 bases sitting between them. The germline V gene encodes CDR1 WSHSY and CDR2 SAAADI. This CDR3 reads CASTLSDGGTEAFF. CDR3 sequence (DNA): TGCGCCAGCACCCTTTCCGACGGGGGGACTGAAGCTTTCTTT.

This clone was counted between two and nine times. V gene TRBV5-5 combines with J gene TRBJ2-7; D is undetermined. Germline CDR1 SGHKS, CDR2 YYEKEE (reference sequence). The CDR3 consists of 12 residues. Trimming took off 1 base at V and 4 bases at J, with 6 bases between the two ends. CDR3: CASSLNVYEQYF. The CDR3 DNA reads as TGTGCCAGCAGCTTGAACGTATACGAGCAGTACTTC.

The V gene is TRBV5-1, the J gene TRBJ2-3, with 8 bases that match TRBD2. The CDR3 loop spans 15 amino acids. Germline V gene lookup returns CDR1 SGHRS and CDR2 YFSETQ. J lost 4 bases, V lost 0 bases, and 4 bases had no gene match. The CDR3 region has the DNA TGCGCCAGCAGCTTGGAAGGGCGGGGGGCAGATACGCAGTATTTT. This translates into CASSLEGRGADTQYF.

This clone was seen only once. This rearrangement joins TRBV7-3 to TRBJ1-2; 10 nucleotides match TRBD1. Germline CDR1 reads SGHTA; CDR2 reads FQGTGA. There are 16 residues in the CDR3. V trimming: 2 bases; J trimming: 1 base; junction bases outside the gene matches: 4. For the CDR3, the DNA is TGTGCCAGCAGCTTACCAGGACAGGGGGATAACTATGGCTACACCTTC. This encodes CASSLPGQGDNYGYTF.

In DNA form, the CDR3 reads TGTGCCAGCAGTACGACAGGGGTCGGAAACACCATATATTTT. This encodes CASSTTGVGNTIYF. V and J are TRBV28 and TRBJ1-3, with 8 nucleotides matching TRBD1. V was pared by 5 bases and J by 4 bases, with 4 bases of the junction left unmatched. Germline CDR1 reads MDHEN; CDR2 reads SYDVKM. There are 14 residues in the CDR3.

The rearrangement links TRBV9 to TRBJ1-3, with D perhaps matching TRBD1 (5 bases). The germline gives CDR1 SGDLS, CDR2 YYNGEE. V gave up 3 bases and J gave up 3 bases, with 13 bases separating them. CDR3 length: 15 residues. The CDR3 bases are TGTGCCAGCAGCGGATCGGGGGATGTTGGAAACACCATATATTTT. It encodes CASSGSGDVGNTIYF.

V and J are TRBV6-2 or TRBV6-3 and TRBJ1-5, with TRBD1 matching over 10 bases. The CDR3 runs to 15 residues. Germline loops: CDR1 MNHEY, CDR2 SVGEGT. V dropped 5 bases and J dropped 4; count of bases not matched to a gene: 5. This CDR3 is CASSTDRGRNQPQHF. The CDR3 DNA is TGTGCCAGCAGTACAGACAGGGGGCGGAATCAGCCCCAGCATTTT.

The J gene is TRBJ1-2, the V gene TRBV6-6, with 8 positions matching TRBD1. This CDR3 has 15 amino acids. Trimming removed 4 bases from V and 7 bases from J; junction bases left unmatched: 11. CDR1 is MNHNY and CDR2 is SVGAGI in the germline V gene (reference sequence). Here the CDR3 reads CASSFPDRALGGYTF. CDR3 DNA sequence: TGTGCCAGCAGTTTTCCGGACAGGGCTTTGGGTGGCTACACCTTC.

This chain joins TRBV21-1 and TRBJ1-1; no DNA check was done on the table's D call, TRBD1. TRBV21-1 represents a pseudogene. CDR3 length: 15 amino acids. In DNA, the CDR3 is TGTGCCAGCAGCAAACAGGGACATCTGAACACTGAAGCTTTCTTT. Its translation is CASSKQGHLNTEAFF.

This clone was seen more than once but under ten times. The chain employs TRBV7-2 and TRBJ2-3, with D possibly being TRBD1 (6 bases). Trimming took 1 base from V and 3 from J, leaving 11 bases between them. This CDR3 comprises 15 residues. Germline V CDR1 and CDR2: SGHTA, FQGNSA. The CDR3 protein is CASSLVPGVTDTQYF. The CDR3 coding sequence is TGTGCCAGCAGCTTAGTGCCAGGGGTGACAGATACGCAGTATTTT.

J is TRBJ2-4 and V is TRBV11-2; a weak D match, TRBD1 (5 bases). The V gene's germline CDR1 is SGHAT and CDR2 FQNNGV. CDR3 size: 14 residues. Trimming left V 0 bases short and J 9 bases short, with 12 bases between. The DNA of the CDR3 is TGTGCCAGCAGCTTAGAGTCAGGGTTAGGCATTCAGTACTTC. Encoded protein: CASSLESGLGIQYF.

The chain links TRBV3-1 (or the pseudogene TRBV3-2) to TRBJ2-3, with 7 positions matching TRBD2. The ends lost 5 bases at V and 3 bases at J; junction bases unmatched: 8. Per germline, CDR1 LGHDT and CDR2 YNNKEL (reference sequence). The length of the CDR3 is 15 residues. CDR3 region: CASSLRGITTDTQYF. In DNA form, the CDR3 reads TGTGCCAGCAGCTTGCGGGGGATCACGACAGATACGCAGTATTTT.

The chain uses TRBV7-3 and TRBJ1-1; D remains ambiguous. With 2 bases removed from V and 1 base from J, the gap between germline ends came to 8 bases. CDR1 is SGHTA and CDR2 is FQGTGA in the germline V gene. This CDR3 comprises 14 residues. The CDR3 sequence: CASSLGEANTEAFF. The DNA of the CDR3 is TGTGCCAGCAGCTTAGGGGAAGCGAACACTGAAGCTTTCTTT.

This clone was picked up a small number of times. The CDR3 DNA is TGTGCCAGCAGTTTTGGAGGGTATAATTATGGCTACACCTTC. The encoded protein is CASSFGGYNYGYTF. The genes are TRBV28 and TRBJ1-2; D call uncertain. The CDR3 is 14 residues long. CDR1 MDHEN and CDR2 SYDVKM come from the germline V gene. Deletions cut 3 bases from V and 5 bases from J, with 13 bases between.

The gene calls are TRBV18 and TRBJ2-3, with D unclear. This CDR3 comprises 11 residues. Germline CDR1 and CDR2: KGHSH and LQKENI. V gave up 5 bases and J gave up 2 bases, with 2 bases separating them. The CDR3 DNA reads TGTGCCAGCTCATCCACAGATACGCAGTATTTT. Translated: CASSSTDTQYF.